This T cell receptor beta chain stems from a study of shared clonotypes between healthy human individuals. Looking at the study overall: In total, the donors were a couple of women and three men aged 18 to 49. Study observations and caveats: Among donors, clonotype sharing was expected to be affected by sequencing depth.

PCR replicates performed on unsorted PBMC used approximately 300 ng DNA, 30,000 or so T cell genomes. Generated by immunoSEQ multiplex PCR, the TCRdb table keeps only in-frame clones and is missing some. The sample has some 470,000 clones, over 65% seen once; the top ten hold over 10%. This clone was counted a few times. The antigen remains unidentified. The CDR3 covers 14 residues. CDR1 and CDR2 (germline): MDHEN, SYDVKM. V shed 3 bases, J shed 2 bases, and the junction held 1 base outside the gene matches. The chain has TRBV28 and TRBJ2-1; 7 nucleotides agree with TRBD1. The sequenced sample consisted of PBMCs. The sequence was obtained from a woman between 35 and 50 years old in good health. Some clones in this sample may be carry-over from other donors' samples. The CDR3 DNA is TGTGCCAGCAGTTTGGACAGGACCTACAATGAGCAGTTCTTC. This sequence encodes CASSLDRTYNEQFF.